These 9 T cell receptor beta chains came from one sample sequenced in a study of blood T cell repertoires in COVID-19. Profiled with immunoSEQ multiplex PCR; TCRdb holds only in-frame clones, not every one. This table holds roughly 230,000 clones, about 80% found once. Sequenced input: peripheral blood. These receptors were collected from a woman between 45 and 65 years old with acute or convalescent COVID-19.

The rearrangement uses TRBV7-2 and TRBJ2-2, with D perhaps TRBD2 (5 bases). This CDR3 comprises 14 residues. Germline values: CDR1 SGHTA, CDR2 FQGNSA. V lost 5 bases and J 5 bases, leaving 12 bases between the germline ends. The CDR3 DNA sequence: TGTGCCAGCAGCCCCCGCTCGGGGACCGGGGAGCTGTTTTTT. It specifies CASSPRSGTGELFF.

V gene TRBV2 combines with J gene TRBJ2-5; a weak D match, TRBD1 (5 bases). The V gene's germline CDR1 is SNHLY and CDR2 FYNNEI. Deletions cut 2 bases from V and 2 bases from J, with 12 bases between. The CDR3 loop spans 15 amino acids. Here the CDR3 DNA reads TGTGCCAGCAGTGAAAGGGGCTGGATTCAAGAGACCCAGTACTTC. This codes for CASSERGWIQETQYF.

This chain links TRBV6-6 with TRBJ1-4, with D perhaps TRBD1 (5 bases). There are 12 residues in the CDR3. In germline, CDR1 is MNHNY, CDR2 SVGAGI (reference sequence). Trimming stripped 6 bases from V and 6 bases from J, with 8 bases between. CDR3 region: CASSPTDEKLFF. The CDR3 coding sequence is TGTGCCAGCAGCCCGACAGATGAAAAACTGTTTTTT.

The J gene is TRBJ2-1, the V gene TRBV7-9; D is perhaps TRBD2 (5 bases). The CDR3 contains 12 residues. V shed 5 bases and J shed 7 bases, with 9 bases lying between them. CDR1 is SEHNR and CDR2 is FQNEAQ in the germline V gene (reference sequence). CDR3 bases: TGTGCCAGCAGCAGGACTGGGAATGAGCAGTTCTTC. It yields the protein CASSRTGNEQFF.

The chain carries TRBV6-1 and TRBJ1-3, with D uncertain. CDR3 length equals 14 residues. The V gene's germline CDR1 is MNHNS and CDR2 SASEGT. V was pared by 2 bases and J by 9 bases, with 14 bases between. CDR3: CASSEHFGGGTIYF. The DNA for the CDR3 is TGTGCCAGCAGTGAACACTTTGGAGGAGGCACCATATATTTT.

V gene TRBV5-4 combines with J gene TRBJ2-3; a possible D gene is TRBD2 (6 bases). Trimming shortened V by 5 bases and J by 1 base, and 14 bases separated the two germline ends. Germline CDR1 is SGHNT and CDR2 is YYREEE (reference sequence). The CDR3 length is 15 residues. CDR3 DNA sequence: TGTGCCAGCAGGGTGGGAGGTGCGCGCACAGATACGCAGTATTTT. Translating gives CASRVGGARTDTQYF.

The chain uses TRBV7-3 and TRBJ2-1; TRBD2 agrees at 7 bases. The germline V gene encodes CDR1 SGHTA and CDR2 FQGTGA. The CDR3 has 13 residues. V lost 4 bases to trimming and J lost 8 bases; unmatched junction nucleotides: 5. The CDR3 sequence: CASSSSGDHEQFF. The CDR3 DNA follows: TGTGCCAGCAGCTCGAGCGGGGACCATGAGCAGTTCTTC.

The chain has TRBV18 and TRBJ1-1; 8 bases fit TRBD1. The CDR3 is made up of 15 amino acids. V lost 0 bases, J lost 3 bases, and 3 bases stayed unmatched. CDR1 is KGHSH, CDR2 LQKENI, per germline. The CDR3 reads CASSPPQGADTEAFF. CDR3 DNA: TGTGCCAGCTCACCACCTCAGGGGGCGGACACTGAAGCTTTCTTT.

J is TRBJ2-5 and V is TRBV28, with 12 bases identical to TRBD2. Germline CDR1 is MDHEN and CDR2 is SYDVKM. The CDR3 loop spans 16 amino acids. The V segment lost 5 bases and the J segment 5 bases; nucleotides outside the gene matches: 9. The CDR3 here is CASSRDLAGGRETQYF. Written as DNA, the CDR3 is TGTGCCAGCAGTCGAGACCTAGCGGGGGGGCGGGAGACCCAGTACTTC.